A single TCR beta chain is shown here with its context. Its antigen remains unidentified. No base-level quality is on record; no much larger clone is a single base apart. These data belong to a study of spatial heterogeneity in lung cancer (dated 2019 in TCRdb). For context, the study as a whole: Samples were obtained from 72 patients with early-stage, untreated non-small cell lung cancer from the lung TRACERx cohort. At surgery, both alpha and beta chains were TCR-sequenced in 220 tumor regions, about 64 matched nontumor lung samples and over 50 PBMC samples. The study quantitatively compared TCR alpha and beta repertoires across multiple tumor regions, matched nontumor lung and blood in non-small cell lung cancer. Beta-chain transcripts were consistently detected in greater numbers than alpha-chain transcripts, which likely reflects a higher abundance of beta-chain transcripts. Follow-up PBMC samples were sequenced whenever available, and the median time to follow-up was about two years after resection. In the raw uncorrected reads, each unique combination of TCR and UMI appeared on average more than ten times. Nonsynonymous mutation counts, determined by whole-exome sequencing of tumor tissue, were related to features of the TCR repertoire.

Explained via the paper, the time point label denotes: blood at routine non-recurrence follow-up after resection. TCR sequencing used whole RNA extracted from tumor and nontumor lung tissue, or from cryopreserved PBMC samples, without cell sorting. Only patients with enough RNA available from two or more tumor regions were chosen for TCR sequencing. Library preparation was by 5' RACE. The sample was run on a NextSeq 500. To allow correction of PCR and sequencing errors, the TCR library protocol tagged every TCR cDNA molecule with a unique molecular identifier. Turning to the authors' computational methods: TCR identification, UMI-based error correction and CDR3 extraction were performed with Decombinator tools. Expanded TCRs were defined as those above a frequency of 2 per 1,000, corresponding to the top 1% of the tumor frequency distribution. Each repertoire was subsampled 100 times to 5,000 TCRs, after which Renyi diversity was computed with the R vegan package. CDR3 similarity networks were constructed using string-kernel similarity of amino acid triplets, with links drawn between CDR3s whose pairwise similarity was above 0.82. TCRdb ran its own pipeline on the public reads, namely fastp trimming at Q25 and MiXCR clone calling, and kept in-frame beta chains. All rows with the same CDR3 protein become a single entry with the most common DNA and genes. The V and J calls and clone size are TCRdb's, not the authors'. The sample table shows approximately 100,000 distinct CDR3 sequences, and just under 20% are seen once. In total, the top ten clones hold less than 25% of the sample.

Reading from cysteine to phenylalanine, the CDR3 counts 15 amino acids. CDR3 DNA is the only sequence kept; it has 45 bases, read in frame from the first base. Trimming costs V 0 bases and J 2 bases, and their ends lie 13 bases apart. For CDR1 and CDR2, the germline V gene (reference sequence) lists DFQATT and SNEGSKA. Summary of the overall study and its limitations: Only roughly 15 patients were included in comparisons of baseline and follow-up blood repertoires. Ubiquitous expanded tumor TCRs showed up in blood more often at tumor resection than at routine follow-up. Confirming at a functional level the hypothesis that regional TCRs recognize regional mutations was considered to require additional single-cell paired TCR alpha and beta sequencing.

The V gene is TRBV20-1 and the J gene is TRBJ2-5; the D gene assignment is ambiguous. The sequence was collected from a male donor with early-stage non-small cell lung cancer. Sequences were derived from PBMCs, sampled at follow-up. CDR3 reads: CSARDSITNQETQYF. The DNA reads TGCAGTGCTAGAGACTCAATAACAAATCAAGAGACCCAGTACTTC.